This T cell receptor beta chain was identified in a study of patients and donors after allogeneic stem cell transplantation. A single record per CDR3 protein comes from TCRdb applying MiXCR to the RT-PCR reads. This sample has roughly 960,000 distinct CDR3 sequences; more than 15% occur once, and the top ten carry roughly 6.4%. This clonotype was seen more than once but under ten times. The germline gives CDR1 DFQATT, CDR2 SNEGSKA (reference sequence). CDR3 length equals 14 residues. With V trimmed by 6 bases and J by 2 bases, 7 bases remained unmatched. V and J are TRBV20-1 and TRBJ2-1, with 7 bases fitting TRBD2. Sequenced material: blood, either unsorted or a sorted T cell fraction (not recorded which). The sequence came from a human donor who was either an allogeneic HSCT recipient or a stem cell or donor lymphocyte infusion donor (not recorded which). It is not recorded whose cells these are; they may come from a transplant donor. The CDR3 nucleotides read TGCAGTGCACTGGGACTATCCCCCTACAATGAGCAGTTCTTC. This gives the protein CSALGLSPYNEQFF.